This record concerns one T cell receptor (beta chain) sequence. The antigen remains undetermined. This sample stems from a study of PD-1 blockade in classical Hodgkin lymphoma. Produced via immunoSEQ multiplex PCR; TCRdb's table is partial and in-frame only. The sample records approximately 84,000 clones, roughly 89% being singletons. All patients relapsed after autologous stem cell transplantation, and brentuximab vedotin exposure varied. The CDR3 length is 13 residues. The V gene lost 4 bases and the J gene lost 5 bases, with 8 bases spanning the gap. Germline lookup yields CDR1 ENHRY and CDR2 SYGVKD. Study-wide findings and caveats: Compared with healthy donors, newly diagnosed patients reportedly showed lower baseline TCR diversity.

This receptor was obtained from a human donor with classical Hodgkin lymphoma. The sequences come from peripheral blood mononuclear cells (PBMCs), collected at baseline. The V gene is TRBV10-3, the J gene TRBJ2-2; the D gene is possibly TRBD2 (6 bases). The CDR3, as DNA: TGTGCCATCAGTGTGGCGGGAACCGGGGAGCTGTTTTTT. Translation gives CAISVAGTGELFF.